This TCR beta chain was recorded in a study of blood T cell repertoires in COVID-19. The wider study: Samples of COVID-19 (acute and convalescent) were obtained from the United States, Italy and Spain. From T cells, B-cell-depleted T cells, or PBMCs came the material, which was cDNA or gDNA.

Original analysis: Scientists estimated how many nucleated cells there were by amplifying reference gene primers. Generated by immunoSEQ multiplex PCR, the TCRdb table keeps only in-frame clones and is missing some. The DNA gave D and trimming, while V, J and clone size come from that table. The sample lists 250,000 to 300,000 clones, approximately 92% seen once, with roughly 4.5% in the top ten. The source material was peripheral blood. The clonotype originates from a woman aged 40 to 55 who had recovered from COVID-19.

CDR3 sequence: CAWSVQAYGYTF. CDR3 nucleotide sequence: TGTGCCTGGAGTGTTCAGGCCTATGGCTACACCTTC. The J gene is TRBJ1-2, the V gene TRBV30; D unresolved. The CDR3 covers 12 residues. The V gene's germline CDR1 is GTSNPN and CDR2 SVGIG (reference sequence). With 0 bases removed from V and 4 bases from J, the gap between germline ends came to 6 bases.